This T cell receptor beta chain came from a study of blood T cell repertoires in COVID-19 (TCRdb year 2020). Broadly, across the study: The collaborator samples originated in the United States, Italy and Spain and spanned the acute and convalescent phases of COVID-19. The repertoires were released in a freely available public database meant as a resource for research on the immune response to SARS-CoV-2. Where available, HLA class I and class II types were taken from metadata supplied by the sample provider and were not determined by assay-based typing. The samples were drawn from the first 160 participants of the ongoing ImmuneRACE study and from 950 to 1,500 subjects provided by 6 global collaborators. The prospective study material was composed of cDNA or gDNA derived from T cells, B-cell-depleted T cells, or PBMCs. Nearly every sample came with metadata listing a de-identified subject ID, COVID-19 status, age in years and sex. Deeply sampled blood TCRbeta repertoires from subjects exposed to, actively infected with, or recovered from COVID-19 were included in the dataset. What the study reported, not specific to this receptor: Clinical and demographic metadata were provided uncurated, with the amount varying by source and participant.

V is shortened by 0 bases, J by 10 bases, and the region joining them spans 7 bases. For CDR1 and CDR2, the germline V gene lists LGHNA and YNFKEQ. The CDR3 numbers 12 residues from cysteine through phenylalanine. Only the CDR3 region is kept as DNA, spanning 36 bases read in frame from base 1. This clone has a single count. Its antigen is unknown. No per-base quality is available; no much larger clone lies one base away. Each collaborating institution followed its own protocols to collect whole blood in K2EDTA tubes. For TCRbeta analysis, collaborators shipped samples as frozen whole blood, isolated PBMCs, or DNA extracted from either of those sample types. TCRbeta CDR3 regions were amplified from genomic DNA by means of the immunoSEQ Assay, a bias-controlled multiplex PCR. The source study handled its data this way. Nucleated cell counts per sample were estimated from amplification of reference gene primers within the assay. To quantify the absolute abundance of each unique TCRbeta CDR3 rearrangement, sequence reads were collapsed and filtered. For each sample, productive Simpson clonality was calculated as the square root of Simpson's diversity index over productive rearrangements. The table was pulled from immuneACCESS by TCRdb, which kept in-frame rearrangements only. Such tables lose some clones; where checked, under half of the loss comes from unresolved V genes, and the rest has no known cause. For V, J and clone size, that table is used; D and trimming come from the DNA. Present in this sample are tens of thousands of clones, approximately 90% of which were seen just once. Around 5% of the sample is held by the ten biggest clonotypes.

The sequence derives from a woman older than 75 with active COVID-19. The sequence is built from TRBV4-2 and TRBJ2-1; TRBD1 is a weak D gene call, 6 bases matching. Sample: peripheral blood. The CDR3 corresponds to CASSQDRGEQFF. Here is the DNA: TGTGCCAGCAGCCAAGACAGGGGCGAGCAGTTCTTC.